The T cell receptor beta chain under discussion was sequenced for a study of immune characterization of retroperitoneal liposarcoma. V shed 7 bases, J shed 5 bases, and the junction held 16 bases outside the gene matches. This CDR3 is 18 amino acids long. From germline, CDR1 is SGHTA and CDR2 FQGNSA. This clonotype was observed many times. MiXCR, run by TCRdb on the PCR reads, gives a single entry per CDR3 protein. The sample holds approximately 13,000 distinct CDR3 sequences, 47% seen once. Specimen: tumor tissue. The genes are TRBV7-2 and TRBJ2-5; the match to TRBD2 covers 13 bases. This receptor was taken from a female donor with retroperitoneal liposarcoma. Here the CDR3 reads CASMLGTSGIAGGETQYF. The CDR3 DNA sequence: TGTGCCAGCATGCTCGGGACTAGCGGGATCGCGGGGGGGGAGACCCAGTACTTC.